A single sample is the source of the 4 T cell receptor beta chains below, sequenced in a study of blood T cell repertoires in COVID-19. Sequencing used immunoSEQ multiplex PCR; TCRdb keeps in-frame clones, though not all of them. This table has about 140,000 clones, around 84% appearing once. The sequenced material came from peripheral blood. These receptor sequences come from a woman aged 55-69 years with acute or convalescent COVID-19.

The gene calls are TRBV6-5 and TRBJ1-5, with TRBD1 identical over 9 bases. The trim removed 6 bases at V and 7 bases at J, leaving 7 bases unmatched. There are 14 residues in the CDR3. Germline loops: CDR1 MNHEY, CDR2 SVGAGI. As DNA, the CDR3 is TGTGCCAGCAGCTTACAGGGGGCAGAGCAGCCCCAGCATTTT. Translation: CASSLQGAEQPQHF.

The rearrangement uses TRBV13 and TRBJ2-5, with 10 bases fitting TRBD2. The V and J ends lost 3 bases and 1 base, in that order; junction bases with no gene match: 5. The V gene's germline CDR1 is PRHDT and CDR2 FYEKMQ (reference sequence). The CDR3 is made up of 16 amino acids. This CDR3 is CASSLGLAGAQETQYF. The DNA of the CDR3 is TGTGCCAGCAGCTTGGGCCTAGCGGGGGCCCAAGAGACCCAGTACTTC.

The V gene is TRBV7-6, the J gene TRBJ2-7; 10 bases map to TRBD1. V was pared by 1 base and J by 3 bases, with 6 bases of the junction left unmatched. The germline CDR1 and CDR2 sequences are SGHVS and FNYEAQ. The CDR3 is 16 amino acids. The CDR3 loop reads CASSLGSGQGGYEQYF. The DNA for the CDR3 is TGTGCCAGCAGCTTAGGGAGTGGACAGGGGGGCTACGAGCAGTACTTC. The whole variable domain, filled in from reference TRBV7-6 and TRBJ2-7, reads GAGVSQSPRYKVTKRGQDVALRCDPISGHVSLYWYRQALGQGPEFLTYFNYEAQQDKSGLPNDRFSAERPEGSISTLTIQRTEQRDSAMYRCASSLGSGQGGYEQYFGPGTRLTVT.

The V and J genes are TRBV5-1 and TRBJ2-3; 8 bases align to TRBD2. After removal of 3 bases from V and 3 bases from J, the junction contained 3 bases not matched to a gene. CDR3 length: 14 residues. Looked up from germline, CDR1 is SGHRS and CDR2 is YFSETQ. CDR3 DNA sequence: TGCGCCAGCAGCTCGGGGGGGAGGACAGATACGCAGTATTTT. Encoded protein: CASSSGGRTDTQYF.